Listed below are T cell receptor beta chains from one sample, sequenced in a study of T cells in Graves' hyperthyroidism and ophthalmopathy. In TCRdb, the multiplex PCR reads were re-called with MiXCR into one record per CDR3 protein. The profile shows approximately 740,000 distinct CDR3 sequences, 13% to 15% of them singletons. Sample: blood. Every receptor here comes from a woman under 30 with Graves' hyperthyroidism. Each CDR3 is given with its conserved first and last residue. A D gene is named only where the DNA matches it firmly. Part of the rows lack a size; the others show once, few, many or a class for expanded clones.

clone size	V gene	J gene	D gene	CDR3 DNA	CDR3 protein
many	TRBV6-2/TRBV6-3	TRBJ2-7	NA	TGTGCCAGCAGTCCGGACAGCGTTCCCTACGAGCAGTACTTC	CASSPDSVPYEQYF
few	TRBV12-3/TRBV12-4	TRBJ2-7	TRBD1	TGTGCCAGCAGTTTGCACAGGGGGATCTACGAGCAGTACTTC	CASSLHRGIYEQYF
NA	TRBV19	TRBJ2-7	TRBD2	TGTGCCAGTAGTATAGCGGTGGGGACTAGCGGGAGGGGTTACGAGCAGTACTTC	CASSIAVGTSGRGYEQYF
many	TRBV20-1	TRBJ1-1	TRBD1	TGCAGTGCTCATAGACAGGGTTTGAGCACTGAAGCTTTCTTT	CSAHRQGLSTEAFF
few	TRBV18	TRBJ1-2	TRBD1	TGTGCCAGCTCAGCGGGACAGGGGTACTATGGCTACACCTTC	CASSAGQGYYGYTF
NA	TRBV24-1	TRBJ2-1	NA	TGTGCCACCAGTGACTACCGCGGCCCGACTTCCTACAATGAGCAGTTCTTC	CATSDYRGPTSYNEQFF
many	TRBV28	TRBJ2-7	NA	TGTGCCAGCAGTACACCGACACCCTACGAGCAGTACTTC	CASSTPTPYEQYF
many	TRBV2	TRBJ2-7	NA	TGTGCCAGCAGTGAAAATTCAGACTACGAGCAGTACTTC	CASSENSDYEQYF
few	TRBV9	TRBJ2-7	TRBD2	TGTGCCAGCAGCGTGGGACTAGCGAATCGCTACGAGCAGTACTTC	CASSVGLANRYEQYF
many	TRBV20-1	TRBJ1-5	NA	TGCAGTGCTAGACGAGGAGTCCGGGGTCAGCCCCAGCATTTT	CSARRGVRGQPQHF
many	TRBV11-2	TRBJ2-5	NA	TGTGCCAGCAGCCCCTTAATCGGAGAGACCCAGTACTTC	CASSPLIGETQYF
few	TRBV4-1	TRBJ2-1	TRBD1	TGCGCCAGCCGACGACAGGGGGCCACCGATGAGCAGTTCTTC	CASRRQGATDEQFF
few	TRBV3-1	TRBJ2-3	TRBD2	TGTGCCAGCAGCCTCACCACTAGCGGGAGGGCCGAGGCAGATACGCAGTATTTT	CASSLTTSGRAEADTQYF
NA	TRBV20-1	TRBJ2-3	NA	TGCAGTGCTAGAGATCGCCCATATACAGATACGCGGTATTTT	CSARDRPYTDTRYF
many	TRBV11-2	TRBJ2-4	NA	TGTGCCAGCAGCTTAGTCCCGCAGATTCTAGCCAAAAACATTCAGTACTTC	CASSLVPQILAKNIQYF
many	TRBV6-5	TRBJ2-7	NA	TGTGCCAGCAGTTACTCGATACTCGGGGGCGGTAGGTCCTACGAGCAGTACTTC	CASSYSILGGGRSYEQYF
many	TRBV11-1	TRBJ2-3	NA	TGTGCCAGCAGCCCCACTCCCACAGATACGCAGTATTTT	CASSPTPTDTQYF
many	TRBV13	TRBJ1-1	TRBD1	TGTGCCAGCAGCCCTTTGACAGGGATCGGCTCCCCTGAAGCTTTCTTT	CASSPLTGIGSPEAFF
many	TRBV3-1	TRBJ2-5	NA	TGTGCCAGCAGCCAAACCTCAATGGGAGGCGAGACCCAGTACTTC	CASSQTSMGGETQYF
few	TRBV12-3/TRBV12-4	TRBJ1-6	NA	TGTGCCAGCAGTTTGACGGAGAATTCACCCCTCCACTTT	CASSLTENSPLHF
NA	TRBV27	TRBJ2-4	NA	TGTGCCAGCAGGCTACAGGGCATGGGAAACATTCAGTACTTC	CASRLQGMGNIQYF
NA	TRBV27	TRBJ2-1	NA	TGTGCCAGCAGTTTTAGTTCATTACTCGCCAATGAGCAGTTCTTC	CASSFSSLLANEQFF
NA	TRBV4-1	TRBJ2-5	TRBD2	TGCGCCAGCAGCCATCGACTAGCGGGAGAGGAGACCCAGTACTTC	CASSHRLAGEETQYF
NA	TRBV5-1	TRBJ2-5	NA	TGCGCCAGCTCCCCGGGTCCGAGGGAAGAGACCCAGTACTTC	CASSPGPREETQYF
many	TRBV3-1	TRBJ2-1	TRBD2	TGTGCCAGCAGCCAAGATAAAAGCGGGAGCGACTACAATGAGCAGTTCTTC	CASSQDKSGSDYNEQFF
many	TRBV30	TRBJ1-6	TRBD1	TGTGCCTGGACCGGGACAGTACGATCACCCCTCCACTTT	CAWTGTVRSPLHF